The 10 T cell receptor beta chains presented below share a single source sample, sequenced in a study of blood T cell repertoires in COVID-19. Sequenced by immunoSEQ multiplex PCR; TCRdb stores in-frame clones only, minus some. The sample has 240,000 or so clones; about 87% are singletons. The sequenced material came from peripheral blood. These receptors were obtained from a woman aged 65 to 85 with active or convalescent COVID-19.

The V call is TRBV2, the J call TRBJ1-1; 9 bases are a match to TRBD1. This CDR3 region has 13 residues. Germline lookup yields CDR1 SNHLY and CDR2 FYNNEI. The trim removed 7 bases at V and 3 bases at J, leaving 3 bases unmatched. CDR3 protein: CASMRDRDTEAFF. In nucleotides, the CDR3 is TGTGCCAGCATGAGGGACAGGGACACTGAAGCTTTCTTT.

The chain joins TRBV6-6 to TRBJ1-6; D uncertain. Trimming removed 5 bases from V and 3 bases from J, with 20 bases in between. This CDR3 is 18 amino acids long. Germline-derived CDR1 and CDR2 are MNHNY and SVGAGI (reference sequence). CDR3 loop: CASSRRSRRRIYNSPLHF. DNA for the CDR3: TGTGCCAGCAGTCGCCGAAGTCGCCGGAGGATCTATAATTCACCCCTCCACTTT.

J is TRBJ1-6 and V is TRBV5-1; D is uncertain. The germline gives CDR1 SGHRS, CDR2 YFSETQ. The CDR3 covers 15 residues. The V gene lost 0 bases and the J gene lost 4 bases, with 8 bases spanning the gap. CDR3 sequence (DNA): TGCGCCAGCAGCTTGGGGGCGGGTTATAATTCACCCCTCCACTTT. Encoded protein: CASSLGAGYNSPLHF.

This clone was counted a single time. V gene TRBV19 combines with J gene TRBJ1-5; D might be TRBD1 (6 bases). The germline CDR1 and CDR2 sequences are LNHDA and SQIVND (reference sequence). The germline V and J ends were trimmed by 3 bases and 0 bases, with 9 bases remaining between them. CDR3 length: 15 amino acids. In DNA, the CDR3 is TGTGCCAGTAGTATTCTAGGGGGTAGCAATCAGCCCCAGCATTTT. Translated, it gives CASSILGGSNQPQHF. Complete variable domain (other parts from reference TRBV19 and TRBJ1-5): DGGITQSPKYLFRKEGQNVTLSCEQNLNHDAMYWYRQDPGQGLRLIYYSQIVNDFQKGDIAEGYSVSREKKESFPLTVTSAQKNPTAFYLCASSILGGSNQPQHFGDGTRLSIL.

This chain links TRBV5-6 with TRBJ2-7, with D possibly being TRBD1 (6 bases). CDR3 length: 13 residues. Trimming removed 5 bases at V and 3 bases at J, with 12 bases between. CDR1 and CDR2 from the germline V gene are SGHDT and YYEEEE. CDR3 DNA: TGTGCCAGCAGAACCAGGGGAGTCTACGAGCAGTACTTC. Amino acid sequence: CASRTRGVYEQYF.

This chain connects TRBV18 to TRBJ2-2; 12 nucleotides match TRBD2. The germline gives CDR1 KGHSH, CDR2 LQKENI. The CDR3 runs 20 residues. V shed 4 bases, J shed 0 bases, and the junction held 12 bases outside the gene matches. CDR3 nucleotides: TGTGCCAGCTCACGGCTCTTGACCAGGACTAGCGGGGCGAACACCGGGGAGCTGTTTTTT. Its translation: CASSRLLTRTSGANTGELFF.

The chain joins TRBV6-2 or TRBV6-3 to TRBJ2-7, with TRBD1 matching 10 bases. Losses at the gene ends were 4 bases for V and 5 bases for J; bases not matched to a gene: 5. This CDR3 is 14 amino acids long. In germline, CDR1 is MNHEY, CDR2 SVGEGT. The CDR3 DNA is TGTGCCAGCAGTTCTGGGACAGGGGTCCACGAGCAGTACTTC. Protein: CASSSGTGVHEQYF.

This clone turned up a few times. The V gene is TRBV6-5, the J gene TRBJ2-2; a possible D gene is TRBD2 (5 bases). From germline, CDR1 is MNHEY and CDR2 SVGAGI. The CDR3 has 12 amino acids. Trimming pared 7 bases from V and 6 bases from J, leaving 9 bases between. The CDR3 sequence: CASKVGAGELFF. The CDR3 DNA reads as TGTGCCAGCAAGGTCGGGGCCGGGGAGCTGTTTTTT.

Worth noting for this clone: This sample also contains other DNA sequences that code for the same CDR3. This chain links TRBV19 with TRBJ1-1, with 7 bases aligning to TRBD1. V was clipped by 5 bases and J by 2 bases; unmatched bases: 5. CDR3 length: 14 amino acids. Germline V lookup: CDR1 LNHDA, CDR2 SQIVND (reference sequence). In DNA, the CDR3 is TGTGCCAGTAGTGCCCGACAGGGAAACACTGAAGCTTTCTTT. Protein: CASSARQGNTEAFF.

The chain couples TRBV13 to TRBJ1-1, with 9 bases fitting TRBD1. The CDR3 sequence is 15 residues long. Germline CDR1 PRHDT, CDR2 FYEKMQ (reference sequence). V was clipped by 3 bases and J by 5 bases; unmatched bases: 7. The CDR3 DNA reads TGTGCCAGCAGCTTCGGCCAGACAGGGGGGACTGAAGCTTTCTTT. Protein sequence: CASSFGQTGGTEAFF.